Here is one TCR beta chain with its context. No antigen is known for it. In making TCR beta libraries, quantitative 5'-RACE with molecular barcodes was used. One entry per CDR3 protein, called by TCRdb with MiXCR from the 5' RACE reads. The sample includes 800,000 to 900,000 distinct CDR3 sequences, over 9.5% of them seen just once. This specimen comes from a study of CD8 T cells in ankylosing spondylitis. Study-wide points: The authors found the disease-linked clones to be CD8+ and relatively rare in peripheral blood. A TCR beta motif made of several highly homologous variants seemed typical of ankylosing spondylitis blood. Reportedly, disease-linked clones are significantly enriched in ankylosing spondylitis patients' matched synovial fluid.

The trim removed 6 bases at V and 3 bases at J, leaving 3 bases unmatched. The CDR3 is 13 amino acids. The germline CDR1 and CDR2 sequences are SNHLY and FYNNEI. The receptor was isolated from a male donor with ankylosing spondylitis. The V call is TRBV2, the J call TRBJ1-2; TRBD1 aligns across 8 bases. The source material was blood, either unsorted or a sorted T cell fraction (not recorded which). The CDR3 sequence: CASRKDRDYGYTF. In DNA form, the CDR3 reads TGTGCCAGCAGGAAGGACAGGGACTATGGCTACACCTTC.